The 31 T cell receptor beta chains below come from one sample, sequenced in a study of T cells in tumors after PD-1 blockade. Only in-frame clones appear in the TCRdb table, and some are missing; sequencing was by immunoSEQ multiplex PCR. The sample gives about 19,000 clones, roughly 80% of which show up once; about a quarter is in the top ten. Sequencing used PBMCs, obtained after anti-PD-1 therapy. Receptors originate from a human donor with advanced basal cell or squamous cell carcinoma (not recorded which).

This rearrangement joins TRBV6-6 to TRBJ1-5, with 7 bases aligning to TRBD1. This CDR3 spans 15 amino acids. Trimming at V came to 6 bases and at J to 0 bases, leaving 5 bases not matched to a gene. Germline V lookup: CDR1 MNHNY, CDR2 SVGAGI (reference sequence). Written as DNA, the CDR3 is TGTGCCAGCAGCGAGGGACAGTATAGCAATCAGCCCCAGCATTTT. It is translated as CASSEGQYSNQPQHF.

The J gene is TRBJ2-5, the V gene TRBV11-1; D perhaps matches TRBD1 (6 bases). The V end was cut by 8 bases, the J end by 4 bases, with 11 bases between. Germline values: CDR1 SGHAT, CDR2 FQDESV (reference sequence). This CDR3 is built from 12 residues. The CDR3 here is CASGKGVETQYF. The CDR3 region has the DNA TGTGCCAGCGGAAAGGGGGTAGAGACCCAGTACTTC.

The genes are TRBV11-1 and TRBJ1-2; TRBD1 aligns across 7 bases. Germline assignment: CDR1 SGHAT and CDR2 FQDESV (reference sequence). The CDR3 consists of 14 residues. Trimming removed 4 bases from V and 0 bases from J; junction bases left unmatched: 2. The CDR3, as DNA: TGTGCCAGCAGCTCAACAGGGGCTAACTATGGCTACACCTTC. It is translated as CASSSTGANYGYTF. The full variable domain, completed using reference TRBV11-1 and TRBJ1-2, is EAEVAQSPRYKITEKSQAVAFWCDPISGHATLYWYRQILGQGPELLVQFQDESVVDDSQLPKDRFSAERLKGVDSTLKIQPAELGDSAMYLCASSSTGANYGYTFGSGTRLTVV.

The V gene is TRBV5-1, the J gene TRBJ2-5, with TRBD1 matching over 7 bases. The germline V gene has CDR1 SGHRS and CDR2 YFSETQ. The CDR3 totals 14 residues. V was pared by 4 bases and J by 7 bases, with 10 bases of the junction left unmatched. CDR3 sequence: CASSLGTEPWTQYF. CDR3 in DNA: TGCGCCAGCAGCCTAGGGACAGAGCCATGGACCCAGTACTTC.

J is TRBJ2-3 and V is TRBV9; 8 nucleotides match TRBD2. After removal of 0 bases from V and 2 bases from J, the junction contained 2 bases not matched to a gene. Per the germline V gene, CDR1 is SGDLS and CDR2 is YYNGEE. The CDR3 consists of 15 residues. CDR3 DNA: TGTGCCAGCAGCGTAGGAGCGGGGGCCACAGATACGCAGTATTTT. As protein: CASSVGAGATDTQYF.

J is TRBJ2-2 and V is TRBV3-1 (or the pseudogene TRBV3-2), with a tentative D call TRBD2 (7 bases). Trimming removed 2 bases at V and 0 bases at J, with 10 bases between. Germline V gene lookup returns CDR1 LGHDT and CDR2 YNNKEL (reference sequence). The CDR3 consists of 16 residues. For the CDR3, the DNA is TGTGCCAGCAGCCAATTGGGGGGGCCGAACACCGGGGAGCTGTTTTTT. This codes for CASSQLGGPNTGELFF.

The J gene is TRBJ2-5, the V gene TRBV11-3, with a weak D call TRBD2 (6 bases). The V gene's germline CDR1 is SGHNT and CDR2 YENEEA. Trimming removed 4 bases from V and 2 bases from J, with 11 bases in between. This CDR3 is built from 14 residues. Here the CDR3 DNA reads TGTGCCAGCAGCTCCGTTCGGGGGCAAGAGACCCAGTACTTC. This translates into CASSSVRGQETQYF.

CDR3 protein: CASSQALAPQETQYF. DNA for the CDR3: TGTGCCAGCAGCCAAGCACTAGCGCCCCAAGAGACCCAGTACTTC. This chain connects TRBV3-1 (or the pseudogene TRBV3-2) to TRBJ2-5; the match to TRBD2 covers 7 bases. The CDR3 is made up of 15 amino acids. The J segment lost 1 base and the V segment lost 1 base, leaving 3 bases of the junction unmatched. CDR1 is LGHDT, CDR2 YNNKEL, per germline (reference sequence).

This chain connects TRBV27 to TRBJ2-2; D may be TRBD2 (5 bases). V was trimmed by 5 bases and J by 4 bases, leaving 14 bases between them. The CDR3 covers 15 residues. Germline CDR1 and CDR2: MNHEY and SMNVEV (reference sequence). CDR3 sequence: CASSPDWPRTGELFF. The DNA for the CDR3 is TGTGCCAGCAGTCCGGACTGGCCGCGCACCGGGGAGCTGTTTTTT.

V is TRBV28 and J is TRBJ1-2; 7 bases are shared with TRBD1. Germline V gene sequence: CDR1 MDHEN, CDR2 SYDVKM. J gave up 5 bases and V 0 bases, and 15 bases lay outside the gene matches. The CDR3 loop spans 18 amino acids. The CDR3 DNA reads TGTGCCAGCAGTTTATGGTTTTGGGCAGGGACAGAGTCATATGGCTACACCTTC. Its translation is CASSLWFWAGTESYGYTF.

This CDR3 reads CASSQVDLNTEAFF. CDR3 DNA sequence: TGTGCCAGCAGCCAAGTGGATCTGAACACTGAAGCTTTCTTT. The rearrangement uses TRBV3-1 (or the pseudogene TRBV3-2) and TRBJ1-1; D gene unclear. The CDR3 contains 14 residues. Per germline, CDR1 LGHDT and CDR2 YNNKEL (reference sequence). Trimming removed 1 base at V and 0 bases at J, with 6 bases between.

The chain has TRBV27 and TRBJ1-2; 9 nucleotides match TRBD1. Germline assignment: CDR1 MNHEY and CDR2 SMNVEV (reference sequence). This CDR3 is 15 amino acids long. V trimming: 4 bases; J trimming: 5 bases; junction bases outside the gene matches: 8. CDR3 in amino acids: CASSSPGQGHYGYTF. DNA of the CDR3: TGTGCCAGCAGTTCACCGGGACAGGGACATTATGGCTACACCTTC.

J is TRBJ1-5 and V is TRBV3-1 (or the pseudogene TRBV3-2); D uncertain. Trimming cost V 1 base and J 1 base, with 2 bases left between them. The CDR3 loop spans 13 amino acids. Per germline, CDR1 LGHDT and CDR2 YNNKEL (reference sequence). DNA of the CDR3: TGTGCCAGCAGCCAAGGGAGCAATCAGCCCCAGCATTTT. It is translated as CASSQGSNQPQHF.

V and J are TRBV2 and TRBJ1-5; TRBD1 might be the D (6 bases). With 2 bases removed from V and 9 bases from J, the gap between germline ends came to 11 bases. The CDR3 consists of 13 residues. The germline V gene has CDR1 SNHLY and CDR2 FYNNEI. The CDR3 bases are TGTGCCAGCAGTGAATCCCAGGGGCCGCCCCAGCATTTT. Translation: CASSESQGPPQHF.

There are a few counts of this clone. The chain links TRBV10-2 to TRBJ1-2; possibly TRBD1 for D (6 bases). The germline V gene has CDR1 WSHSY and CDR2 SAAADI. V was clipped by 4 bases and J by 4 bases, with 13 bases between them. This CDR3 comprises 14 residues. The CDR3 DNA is TGCGCCAGCAGTGTAGGGGGAGTTGCCTATGGCTACACCTTC. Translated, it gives CASSVGGVAYGYTF.

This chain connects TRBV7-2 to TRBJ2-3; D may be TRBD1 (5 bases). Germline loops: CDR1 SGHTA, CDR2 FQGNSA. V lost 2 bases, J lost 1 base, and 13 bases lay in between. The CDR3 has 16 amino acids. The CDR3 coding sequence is TGTGCCAGCAGCTTATTGAGTGCAGGGCGCACAGATACGCAGTATTTT. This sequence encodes CASSLLSAGRTDTQYF.

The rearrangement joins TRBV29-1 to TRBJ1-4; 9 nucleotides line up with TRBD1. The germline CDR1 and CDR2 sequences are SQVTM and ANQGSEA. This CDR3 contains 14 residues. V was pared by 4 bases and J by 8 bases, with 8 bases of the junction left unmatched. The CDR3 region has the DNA TGCAGCGTTGGGGTAGGGACAGGGAACGAAAAACTGTTTTTT. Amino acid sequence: CSVGVGTGNEKLFF.

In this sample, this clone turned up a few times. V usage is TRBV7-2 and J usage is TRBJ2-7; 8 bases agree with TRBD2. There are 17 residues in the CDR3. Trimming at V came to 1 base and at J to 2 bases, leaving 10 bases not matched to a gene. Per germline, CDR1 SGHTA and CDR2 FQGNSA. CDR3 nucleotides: TGTGCCAGCAGCTTAGTGCTTTTCGAGCGGGGGCCCTACGAGCAGTACTTC. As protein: CASSLVLFERGPYEQYF.

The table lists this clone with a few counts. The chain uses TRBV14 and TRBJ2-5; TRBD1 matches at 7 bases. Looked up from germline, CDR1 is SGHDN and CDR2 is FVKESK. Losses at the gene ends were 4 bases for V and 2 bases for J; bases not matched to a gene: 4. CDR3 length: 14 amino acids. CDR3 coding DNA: TGTGCCAGCAGCCTCTGGGACAGTCAAGAGACCCAGTACTTC. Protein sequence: CASSLWDSQETQYF. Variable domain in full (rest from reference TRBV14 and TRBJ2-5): EAGVTQFPSHSVIEKGQTVTLRCDPISGHDNLYWYRRVMGKEIKFLLHFVKESKQDESGMPNNRFLAERTGGTYSTLKVQPAELEDSGVYFCASSLWDSQETQYFGPGTRLLVL.

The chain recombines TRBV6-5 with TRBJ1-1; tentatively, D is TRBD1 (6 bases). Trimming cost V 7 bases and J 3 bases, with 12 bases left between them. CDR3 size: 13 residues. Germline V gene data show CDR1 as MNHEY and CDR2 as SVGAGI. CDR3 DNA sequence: TGTGCCAGCACTCAAGGGGGGTACACTGAAGCTTTCTTT. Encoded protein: CASTQGGYTEAFF.

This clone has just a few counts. For the CDR3, the DNA is TGCGCCAGCAGCTTCAGGGGTCCCGAGACCCAGTACTTC. Its protein is CASSFRGPETQYF. The V call is TRBV5-1, the J call TRBJ2-5; tentatively, D is TRBD1 (6 bases). V lost 2 bases, J lost 5 bases, and 10 bases lay in between. Germline CDR1 SGHRS, CDR2 YFSETQ. The CDR3 spans 13 residues.

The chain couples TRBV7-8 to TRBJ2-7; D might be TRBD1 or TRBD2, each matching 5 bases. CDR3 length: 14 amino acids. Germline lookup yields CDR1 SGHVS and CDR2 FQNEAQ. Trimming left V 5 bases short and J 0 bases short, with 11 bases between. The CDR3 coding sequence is TGTGCCAGCAGCCCGGCTGGGGGCTCCTACGAGCAGTACTTC. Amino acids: CASSPAGGSYEQYF. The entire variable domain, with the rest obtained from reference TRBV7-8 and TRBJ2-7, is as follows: GAGVSQSPRYKVAKRGQDVALRCDPISGHVSLFWYQQALGQGPEFLTYFQNEAQLDKSGLPSDRFFAERPEGSVSTLKIQRTQQEDSAVYLCASSPAGGSYEQYFGPGTRLTVT.

The CDR3 sequence is CATTYGASTDTQYF. CDR3 sequence (DNA): TGTGCCACAACCTACGGCGCTAGTACAGATACGCAGTATTTT. The chain joins TRBV19 to TRBJ2-3, with no clear D. The length of the CDR3 is 14 residues. Germline CDR1 reads LNHDA; CDR2 reads SQIVND (reference sequence). The V end was cut by 10 bases, the J end by 3 bases, with 17 bases between.

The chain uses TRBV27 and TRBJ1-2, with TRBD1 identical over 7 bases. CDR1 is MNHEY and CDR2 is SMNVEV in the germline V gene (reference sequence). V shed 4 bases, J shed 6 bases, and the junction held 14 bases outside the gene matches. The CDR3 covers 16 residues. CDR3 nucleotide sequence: TGTGCCAGCAGTTATCCCGACAGGGAGATACGTAATGGCTACACCTTC. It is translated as CASSYPDREIRNGYTF.

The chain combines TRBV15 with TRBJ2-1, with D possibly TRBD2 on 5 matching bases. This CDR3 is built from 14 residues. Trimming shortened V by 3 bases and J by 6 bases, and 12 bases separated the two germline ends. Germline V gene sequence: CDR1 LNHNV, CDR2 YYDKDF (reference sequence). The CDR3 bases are TGTGCCACCAGCAGGGGCCTAGCTATCAATGAGCAGTTCTTC. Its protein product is CATSRGLAINEQFF.

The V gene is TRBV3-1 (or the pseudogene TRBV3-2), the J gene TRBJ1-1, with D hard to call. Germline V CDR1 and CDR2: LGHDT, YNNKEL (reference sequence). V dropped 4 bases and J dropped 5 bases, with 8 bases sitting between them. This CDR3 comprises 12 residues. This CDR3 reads CASSLKGTEAFF. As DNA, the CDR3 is TGTGCCAGCAGCCTAAAGGGAACTGAAGCTTTCTTT.

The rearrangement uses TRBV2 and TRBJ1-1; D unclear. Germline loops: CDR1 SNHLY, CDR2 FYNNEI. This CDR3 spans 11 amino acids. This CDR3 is CLSGSTGEAFF. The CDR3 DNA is TGTCTCAGCGGGTCGACCGGTGAAGCTTTCTTT.

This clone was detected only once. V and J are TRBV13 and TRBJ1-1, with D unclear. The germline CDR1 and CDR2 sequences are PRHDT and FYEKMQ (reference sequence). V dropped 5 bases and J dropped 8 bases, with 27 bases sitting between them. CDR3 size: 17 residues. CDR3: CASSLSPFGQKKVEAFF. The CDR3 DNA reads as TGTGCCAGCAGCCTATCCCCCTTTGGGCAGAAAAAGGTCGAAGCTTTCTTT.

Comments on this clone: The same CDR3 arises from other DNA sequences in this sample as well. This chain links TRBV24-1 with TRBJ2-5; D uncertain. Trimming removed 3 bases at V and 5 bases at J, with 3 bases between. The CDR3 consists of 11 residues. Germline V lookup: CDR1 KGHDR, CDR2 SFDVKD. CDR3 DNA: TGTGCCACCAGTGATGGGGAGACCCAGTACTTC. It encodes CATSDGETQYF.

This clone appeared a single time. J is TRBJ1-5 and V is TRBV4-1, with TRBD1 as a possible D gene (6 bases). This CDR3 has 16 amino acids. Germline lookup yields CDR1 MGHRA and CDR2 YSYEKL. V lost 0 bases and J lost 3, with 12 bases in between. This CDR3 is CASSQDPGQPNQPQHF. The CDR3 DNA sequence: TGCGCCAGCAGCCAAGACCCCGGACAGCCCAATCAGCCCCAGCATTTT.

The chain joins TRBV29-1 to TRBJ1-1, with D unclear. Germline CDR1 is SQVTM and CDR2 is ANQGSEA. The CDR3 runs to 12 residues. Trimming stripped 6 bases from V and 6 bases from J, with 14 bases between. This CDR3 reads CSVYLGRAEAFF. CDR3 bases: TGCAGCGTCTATTTGGGTAGAGCTGAAGCTTTCTTT.